What follows is one T cell receptor beta chain and its context. This clone was recorded a few times. Its antigen has not been determined. Within one base of it there is no much larger clone, and no base qualities were kept. The method was the immunoSEQ multiplex PCR assay. Rearranged TCR beta chain sequences were amplified using the hsTCRB Kit according to the manufacturer's protocol. Sequencing of TCRB libraries was carried out on an Illumina MiSeq. The source study handled its data this way. The kit vendor's proprietary platform handled demultiplexing, trimming and gene mapping. In TCRdb, the immuneACCESS table is reduced to in-frame sequences with V and J assigned. These tables do not hold every clone; where another copy was compared, an unresolved V gene accounts for under half, and the others remain unexplained. The V and J calls and clone size were taken over from that table, and D and trimming were inferred from the DNA. Recorded for this sample are 38,000 or so clones; roughly 79% of them occurred a single time. The ten largest clones take up 5.1% of the sample.

This record belongs to a study of a mutant IDH1 vaccine in newly diagnosed glioma (dated by TCRdb to the early 2020s). Regarding the study in general: Patients received eight vaccinations in weeks 1, 3, 5, 7, 11, 15, 19 and 23, corresponding to visits V03 through V10. Vaccination was initiated 4-6 weeks after radiotherapy alone, or concurrently with temozolomide cycles in the chemotherapy-containing groups. Of the roughly 34 treated patients, roughly 60% were male and roughly 40% were female, and a mean age of approximately 40 years was recorded. Prior to enrollment, patients had been given standard therapy consisting of radiotherapy alone, temozolomide alone, or radiochemotherapy with temozolomide, with the combination given to most patients. Peripheral blood was drawn at six visits: V03 (baseline), V05, V07, V10, V12 and V13. Longitudinal TCRB deep sequencing was performed for about two dozen treated patients wherever samples were available for exploratory analyses. Overall results and qualifications from the work: Pseudoprogression seemed to be unrelated to changes in the top peripheral T cell clonotypes found by TCRB sequencing. According to the authors, sample limitations meant that analyses of patient blood samples could not be reproduced. Immune responses induced by the vaccine were seen in over 80% of patients across multiple MHC alleles. Availability determined which PBMC samples were chosen for TCRB deep sequencing.

What this sample's time point label stands for: week 23, last vaccination. Every vaccine dose consisted of 300 ug of a 20-mer mutant IDH1 peptide in Montanide, administered subcutaneously together with topical imiquimod. The donors had newly diagnosed IDH1-mutant astrocytomas of WHO grade 3 or 4 that showed loss of nuclear ATRX. The samples were drawn from NOA16, a multicentre, single-arm, open-label phase I trial in Germany that tested a mutant IDH1 peptide vaccine in humans for the first time. Genomic DNA for TCRB sequencing was isolated from EDTA blood with the DNeasy Blood and Tissue Kit. The clonotype was recovered from a man aged 40-49 years with glioma. The input for sequencing was PBMCs, taken from a glioma patient whose treatment included an IDH1 peptide vaccine.

The CDR3 is CASSLGLWGIEQFF. The DNA sequence is TGTGCCAGCTCACTAGGGCTGTGGGGCATTGAGCAGTTCTTC. The rearranged segments are TRBV5-6 and TRBJ2-1, with the D assignment possibly TRBD1 or TRBD2, given 5 matching bases for each. The junction shows trimming of 7 bases on V and 9 bases on J, plus 20 bases between the germline ends. The germline V gene specifies SGHDT as CDR1 and YYEEEE as CDR2. From its cysteine to its phenylalanine, the CDR3 spans 14 amino acids. The read is trimmed to its CDR3 DNA, 42 bases read in frame from base 1.